This TCR beta chain is drawn from a study of beta chain features in type 1 diabetes. Expressed TCRB transcripts were sequenced because the entire RNA isolate underwent reverse transcription. Some clones are missing from TCRdb's copy, which holds only in-frame ones; the method was immunoSEQ multiplex PCR. The repertoire consists of just over 450,000 clones, with over 25% occurring once and the leading ten covering around 0.065%. Around 0.12 L of blood, on average, came from one heparinised draw per donor. Sorting with CD45RO/CCR7/CD25/CD127/CD95/CD27 yielded naive, central memory, regulatory and stem-like memory CD4+ cells. Sort purity for all populations was recorded as exceeding 98%. V lost 3 bases, J lost 2 bases, and 5 bases stayed unmatched. The CDR3 covers 14 residues. Looked up from germline, CDR1 is GTSNPN and CDR2 is SVGIG (reference sequence).

The specimen was naive CD4+ T cells from blood. The chain has TRBV30 and TRBJ2-7; 9 bases agree with TRBD1. The source of this sequence is a man younger than 35 in good health. CDR3 sequence (DNA): TGTGCCTGGAGCACAGGGGGCTCTACCTACGAGCAGTACTTC. Amino acids: CAWSTGGSTYEQYF.